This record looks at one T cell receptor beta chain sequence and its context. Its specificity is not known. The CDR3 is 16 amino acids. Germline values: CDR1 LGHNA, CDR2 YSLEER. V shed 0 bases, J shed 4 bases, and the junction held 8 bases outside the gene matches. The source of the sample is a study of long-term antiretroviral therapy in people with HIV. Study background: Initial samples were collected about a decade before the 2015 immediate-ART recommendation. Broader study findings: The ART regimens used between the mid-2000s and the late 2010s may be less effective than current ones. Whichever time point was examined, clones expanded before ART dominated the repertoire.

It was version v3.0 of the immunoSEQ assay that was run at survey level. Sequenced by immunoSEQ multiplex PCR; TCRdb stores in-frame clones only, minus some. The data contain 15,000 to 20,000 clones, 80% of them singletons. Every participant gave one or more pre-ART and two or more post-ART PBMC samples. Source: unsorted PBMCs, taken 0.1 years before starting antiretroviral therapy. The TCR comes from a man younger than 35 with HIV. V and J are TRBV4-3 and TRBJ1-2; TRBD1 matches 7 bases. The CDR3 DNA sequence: TGCGCCAGCAGCCAAGATCGAACAGGGGTGGGCTATGGCTACACCTTC. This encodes CASSQDRTGVGYGYTF.